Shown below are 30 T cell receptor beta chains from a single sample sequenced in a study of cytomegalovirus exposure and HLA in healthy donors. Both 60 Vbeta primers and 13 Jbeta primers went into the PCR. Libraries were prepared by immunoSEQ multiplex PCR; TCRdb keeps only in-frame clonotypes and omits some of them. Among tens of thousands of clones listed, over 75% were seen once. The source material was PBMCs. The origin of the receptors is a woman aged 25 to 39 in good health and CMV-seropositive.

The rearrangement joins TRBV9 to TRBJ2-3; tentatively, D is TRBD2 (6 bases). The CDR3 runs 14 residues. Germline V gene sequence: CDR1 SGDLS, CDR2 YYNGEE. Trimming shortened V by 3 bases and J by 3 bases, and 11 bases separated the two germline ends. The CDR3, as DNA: TGTGCCAGCAGCGAGGCAGGGAGGACAGATACGCAGTATTTT. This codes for CASSEAGRTDTQYF.

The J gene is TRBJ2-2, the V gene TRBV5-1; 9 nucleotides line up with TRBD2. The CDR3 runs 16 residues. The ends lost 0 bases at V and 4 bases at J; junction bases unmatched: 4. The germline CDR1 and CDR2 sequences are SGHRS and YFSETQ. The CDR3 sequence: CASSLAELAGTGELFF. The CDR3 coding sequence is TGCGCCAGCAGCTTGGCAGAACTAGCGGGCACCGGGGAGCTGTTTTTT. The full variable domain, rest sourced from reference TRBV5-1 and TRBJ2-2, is KAGVTQTPRYLIKTRGQQVTLSCSPISGHRSVSWYQQTPGQGLQFLFEYFSETQRNKGNFPGRFSGRQFSNSRSEMNVSTLELGDSALYLCASSLAELAGTGELFFGEGSRLTVL.

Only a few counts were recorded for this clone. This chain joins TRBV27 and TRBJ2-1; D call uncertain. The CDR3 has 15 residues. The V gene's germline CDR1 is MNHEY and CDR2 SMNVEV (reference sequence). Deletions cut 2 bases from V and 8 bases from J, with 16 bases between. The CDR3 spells CASSLGGSGDDEQFF. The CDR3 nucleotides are TGTGCCAGCAGTTTAGGCGGCTCCGGCGACGATGAGCAGTTCTTC.

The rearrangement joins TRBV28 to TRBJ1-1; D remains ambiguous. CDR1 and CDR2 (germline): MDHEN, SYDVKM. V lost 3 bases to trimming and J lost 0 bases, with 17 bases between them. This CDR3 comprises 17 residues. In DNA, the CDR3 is TGTGCCAGCAGTTTGCCGGCACAGTTACTCATGAACACTGAAGCTTTCTTT. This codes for CASSLPAQLLMNTEAFF.

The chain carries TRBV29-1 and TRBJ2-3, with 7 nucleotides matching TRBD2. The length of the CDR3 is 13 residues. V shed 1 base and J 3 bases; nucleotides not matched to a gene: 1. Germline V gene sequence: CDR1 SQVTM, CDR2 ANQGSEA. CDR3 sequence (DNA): TGCAGCGTTGAAGGGCGGGAGACAGATACGCAGTATTTT. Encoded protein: CSVEGRETDTQYF.

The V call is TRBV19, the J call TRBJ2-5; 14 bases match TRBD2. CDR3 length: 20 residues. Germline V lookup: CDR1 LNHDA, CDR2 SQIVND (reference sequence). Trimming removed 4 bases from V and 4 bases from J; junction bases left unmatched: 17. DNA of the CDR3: TGTGCCAGTAGTAGGGCCCCTCCGGGACTAGCGGGAGATGGGCGAGAGACCCAGTACTTC. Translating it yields CASSRAPPGLAGDGRETQYF.

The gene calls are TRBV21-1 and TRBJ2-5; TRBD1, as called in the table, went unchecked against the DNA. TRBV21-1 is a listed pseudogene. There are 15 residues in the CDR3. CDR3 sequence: CAPQNRDRVAETQYF. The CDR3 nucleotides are TGTGCCCCCCAGAACCGGGACAGGGTTGCAGAGACCCAGTACTTC.

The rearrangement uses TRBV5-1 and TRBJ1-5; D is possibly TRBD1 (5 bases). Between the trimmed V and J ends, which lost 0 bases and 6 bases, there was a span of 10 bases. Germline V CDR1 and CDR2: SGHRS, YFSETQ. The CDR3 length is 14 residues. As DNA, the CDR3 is TGCGCCAGCAGCTTGGGTGAAACAGGTCAGCCCCAGCATTTT. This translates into CASSLGETGQPQHF.

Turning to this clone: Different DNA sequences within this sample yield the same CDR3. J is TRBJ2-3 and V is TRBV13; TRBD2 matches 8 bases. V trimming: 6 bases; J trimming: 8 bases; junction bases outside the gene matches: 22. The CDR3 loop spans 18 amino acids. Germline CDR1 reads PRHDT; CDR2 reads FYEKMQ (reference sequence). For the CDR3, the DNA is TGTGCCAGCAGTCACCGCTCGAGAAGCGGGGGCCGTATCGTTACGCAGTATTTT. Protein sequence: CASSHRSRSGGRIVTQYF.

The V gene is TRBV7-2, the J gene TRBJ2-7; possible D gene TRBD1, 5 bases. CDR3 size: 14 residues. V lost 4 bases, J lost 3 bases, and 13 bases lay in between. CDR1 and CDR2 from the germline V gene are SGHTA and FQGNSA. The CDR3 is CASSSLGPIYEQYF. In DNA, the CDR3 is TGTGCCAGCAGCTCCCTGGGGCCTATCTACGAGCAGTACTTC.

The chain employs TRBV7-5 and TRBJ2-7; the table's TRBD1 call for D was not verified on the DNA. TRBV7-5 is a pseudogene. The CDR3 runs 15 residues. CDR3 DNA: TGTGCCAGAAGCCGAGGGACAGATTCCCCCTACGAGCAGTACTTC. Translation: CARSRGTDSPYEQYF.

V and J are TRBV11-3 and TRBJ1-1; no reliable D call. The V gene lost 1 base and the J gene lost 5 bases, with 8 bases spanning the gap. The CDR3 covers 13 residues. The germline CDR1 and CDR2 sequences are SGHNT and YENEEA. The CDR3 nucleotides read TGTGCCAGCAGCTTAGGAGTTCGGACTGAAGCTTTCTTT. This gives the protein CASSLGVRTEAFF.

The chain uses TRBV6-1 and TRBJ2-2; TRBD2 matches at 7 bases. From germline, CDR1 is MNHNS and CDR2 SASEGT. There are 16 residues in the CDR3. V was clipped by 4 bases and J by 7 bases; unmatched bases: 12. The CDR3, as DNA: TGTGCCAGCAGTGCGGGTCGGGAGGCCCCAATCGGGGAGCTGTTTTTT. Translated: CASSAGREAPIGELFF.

The CDR3 DNA is TGTGCCAGCAATCAAGGGGGCAACTCTGGAAACACCATATATTTT. Amino acid sequence: CASNQGGNSGNTIYF. J is TRBJ1-3 and V is TRBV6-6; TRBD1 matches at 7 bases. V gave up 7 bases and J gave up 0 bases; unmatched junction bases: 6. Looked up from germline, CDR1 is MNHNY and CDR2 is SVGAGI (reference sequence). This CDR3 has 15 residues.

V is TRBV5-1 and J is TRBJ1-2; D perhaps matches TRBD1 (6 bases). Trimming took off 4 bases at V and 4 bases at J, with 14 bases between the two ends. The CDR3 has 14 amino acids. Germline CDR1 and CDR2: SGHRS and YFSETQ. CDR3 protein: CASSLQDSSYGYTF. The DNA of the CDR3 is TGCGCCAGCAGCCTACAGGACAGTTCCTATGGCTACACCTTC.

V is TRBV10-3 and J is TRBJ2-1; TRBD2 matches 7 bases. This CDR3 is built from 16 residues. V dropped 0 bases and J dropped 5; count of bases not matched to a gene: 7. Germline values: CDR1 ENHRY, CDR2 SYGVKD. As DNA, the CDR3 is TGTGCCATCAGTGAGTCGATGCGGGAGTCCGACAATGAGCAGTTCTTC. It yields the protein CAISESMRESDNEQFF.

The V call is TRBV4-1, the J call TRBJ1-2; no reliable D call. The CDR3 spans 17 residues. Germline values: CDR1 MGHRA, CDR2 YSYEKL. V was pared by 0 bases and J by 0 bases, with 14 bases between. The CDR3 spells CASSQEERPPSNYGYTF. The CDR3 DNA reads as TGCGCCAGCAGCCAAGAAGAGCGGCCCCCCTCTAACTATGGCTACACCTTC.

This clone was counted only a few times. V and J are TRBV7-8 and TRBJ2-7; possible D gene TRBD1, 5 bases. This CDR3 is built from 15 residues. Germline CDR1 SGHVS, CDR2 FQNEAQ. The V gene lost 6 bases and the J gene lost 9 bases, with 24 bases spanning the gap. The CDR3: CASSDPRASPIVQYF. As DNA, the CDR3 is TGTGCCAGCAGTGATCCCAGGGCCTCCCCTATCGTGCAGTACTTC.

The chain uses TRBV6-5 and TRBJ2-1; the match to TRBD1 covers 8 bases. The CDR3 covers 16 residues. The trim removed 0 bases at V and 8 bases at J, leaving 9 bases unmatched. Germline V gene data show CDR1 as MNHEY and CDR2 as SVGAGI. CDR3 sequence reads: CASSYSARGLLDEQFF. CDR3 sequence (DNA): TGTGCCAGCAGTTACTCAGCCAGGGGGCTTTTGGATGAGCAGTTCTTC.

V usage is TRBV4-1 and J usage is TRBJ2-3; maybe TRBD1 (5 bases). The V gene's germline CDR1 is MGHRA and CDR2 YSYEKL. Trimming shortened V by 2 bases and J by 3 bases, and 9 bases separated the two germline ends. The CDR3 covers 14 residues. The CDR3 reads CASSQQGVTDTQYF. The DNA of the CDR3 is TGCGCCAGCAGCCAACAAGGGGTGACAGATACGCAGTATTTT.

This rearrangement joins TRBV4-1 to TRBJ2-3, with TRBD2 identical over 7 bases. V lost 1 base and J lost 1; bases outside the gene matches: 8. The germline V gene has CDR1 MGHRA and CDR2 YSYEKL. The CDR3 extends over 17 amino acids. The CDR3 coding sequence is TGCGCCAGCAGCCAAGTGAGTGCGGGAGTTGGCACAGATACGCAGTATTTT. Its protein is CASSQVSAGVGTDTQYF.

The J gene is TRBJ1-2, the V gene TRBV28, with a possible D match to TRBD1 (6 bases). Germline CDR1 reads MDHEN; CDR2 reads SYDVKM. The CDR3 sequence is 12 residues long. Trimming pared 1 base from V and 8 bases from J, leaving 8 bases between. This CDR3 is CASSLSGDGYTF. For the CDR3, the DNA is TGTGCCAGCAGTTTATCAGGGGACGGCTACACCTTC.

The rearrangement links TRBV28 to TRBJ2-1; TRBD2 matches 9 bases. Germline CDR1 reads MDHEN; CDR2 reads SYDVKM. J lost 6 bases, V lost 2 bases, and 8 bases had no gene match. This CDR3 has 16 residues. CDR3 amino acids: CASSLSRGLAFNEQFF. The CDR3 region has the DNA TGTGCCAGCAGTTTAAGTAGAGGACTAGCGTTCAATGAGCAGTTCTTC.

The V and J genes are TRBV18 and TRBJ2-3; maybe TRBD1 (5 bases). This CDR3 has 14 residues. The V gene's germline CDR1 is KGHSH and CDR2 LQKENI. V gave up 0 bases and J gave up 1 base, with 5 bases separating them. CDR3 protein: CASSPPGGTDTQYF. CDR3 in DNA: TGTGCCAGCTCACCACCAGGGGGCACAGATACGCAGTATTTT.

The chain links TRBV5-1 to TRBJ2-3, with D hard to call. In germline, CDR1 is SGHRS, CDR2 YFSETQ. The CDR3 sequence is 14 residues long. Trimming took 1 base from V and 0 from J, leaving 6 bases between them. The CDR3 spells CASSLSSSTDTQYF. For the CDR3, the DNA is TGCGCCAGCAGCTTGAGTAGTAGCACAGATACGCAGTATTTT.

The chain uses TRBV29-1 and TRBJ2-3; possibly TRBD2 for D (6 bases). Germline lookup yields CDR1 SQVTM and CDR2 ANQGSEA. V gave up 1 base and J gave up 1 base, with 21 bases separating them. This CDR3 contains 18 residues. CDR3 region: CSVEGLVEGKDGTDTQYF. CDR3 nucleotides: TGCAGCGTTGAAGGTTTAGTGGAGGGGAAGGATGGCACAGATACGCAGTATTTT.

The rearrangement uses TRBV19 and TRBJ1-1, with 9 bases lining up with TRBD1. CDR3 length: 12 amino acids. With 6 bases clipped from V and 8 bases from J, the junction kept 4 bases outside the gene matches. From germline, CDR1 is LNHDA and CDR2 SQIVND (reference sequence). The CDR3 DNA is TGTGCCAGTAGGAAGGGACAGGGAGAAGCTTTCTTT. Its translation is CASRKGQGEAFF.

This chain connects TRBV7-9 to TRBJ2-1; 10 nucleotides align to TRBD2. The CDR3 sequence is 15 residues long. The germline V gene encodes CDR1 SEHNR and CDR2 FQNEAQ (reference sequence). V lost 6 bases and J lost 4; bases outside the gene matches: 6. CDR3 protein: CASRHLAGEYNEQFF. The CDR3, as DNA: TGTGCCAGCAGGCACCTAGCGGGGGAATACAATGAGCAGTTCTTC.

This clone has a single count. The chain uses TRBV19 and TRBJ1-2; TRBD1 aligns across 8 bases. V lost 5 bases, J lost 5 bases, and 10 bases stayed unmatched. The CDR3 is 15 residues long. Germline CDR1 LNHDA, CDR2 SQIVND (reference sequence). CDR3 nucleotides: TGTGCCAGTAGTCCCACGTCGGACAGGGCATATGGCTACACCTTC. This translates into CASSPTSDRAYGYTF. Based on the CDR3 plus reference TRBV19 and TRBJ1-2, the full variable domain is DGGITQSPKYLFRKEGQNVTLSCEQNLNHDAMYWYRQDPGQGLRLIYYSQIVNDFQKGDIAEGYSVSREKKESFPLTVTSAQKNPTAFYLCASSPTSDRAYGYTFGSGTRLTVV.

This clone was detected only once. CDR3 sequence: CASSVPFGTSREQYF. The CDR3 DNA reads as TGTGCCAGCAGCGTACCCTTTGGGACTAGTCGCGAGCAGTACTTC. The chain has TRBV9 and TRBJ2-7; 8 bases agree with TRBD2. The CDR3 extends over 15 amino acids. The J segment lost 6 bases and the V segment lost 1 base, leaving 9 bases of the junction unmatched. The V gene's germline CDR1 is SGDLS and CDR2 YYNGEE.